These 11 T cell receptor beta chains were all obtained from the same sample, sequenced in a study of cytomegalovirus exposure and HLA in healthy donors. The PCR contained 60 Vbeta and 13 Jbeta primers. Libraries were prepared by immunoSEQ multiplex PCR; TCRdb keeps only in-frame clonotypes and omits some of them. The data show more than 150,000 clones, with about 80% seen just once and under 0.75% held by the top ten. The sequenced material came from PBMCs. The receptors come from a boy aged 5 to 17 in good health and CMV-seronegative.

In DNA, the CDR3 is TGTGCCAGCAGCGTAGGTTACAGGCCGGAGCAGTACTTC. This sequence encodes CASSVGYRPEQYF. The chain combines TRBV9 with TRBJ2-7; D might be TRBD1 (5 bases). The ends were cut back, 0 bases at V and 7 bases at J, with 11 bases in the middle. Per the germline V gene, CDR1 is SGDLS and CDR2 is YYNGEE. This CDR3 spans 13 amino acids.

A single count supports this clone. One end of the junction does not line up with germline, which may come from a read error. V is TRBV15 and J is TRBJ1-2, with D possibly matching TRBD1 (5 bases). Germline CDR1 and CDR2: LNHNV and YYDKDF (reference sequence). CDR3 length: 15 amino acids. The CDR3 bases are TGTGCCACCAGCAGAGATGGGGGGGGAGAGGCCCTAACCCGCTTC. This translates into CATSRDGGGEALTRF.

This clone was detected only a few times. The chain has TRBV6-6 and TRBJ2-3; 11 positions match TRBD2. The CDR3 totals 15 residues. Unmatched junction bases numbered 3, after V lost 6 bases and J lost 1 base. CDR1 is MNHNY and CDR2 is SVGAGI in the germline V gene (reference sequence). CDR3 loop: CASRLGLAGTDTQYF. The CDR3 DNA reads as TGTGCCAGCAGGCTGGGACTAGCGGGCACAGATACGCAGTATTTT.

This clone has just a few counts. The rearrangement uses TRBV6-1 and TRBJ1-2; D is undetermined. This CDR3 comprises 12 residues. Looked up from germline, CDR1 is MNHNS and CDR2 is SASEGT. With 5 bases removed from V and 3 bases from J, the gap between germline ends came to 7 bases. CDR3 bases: TGTGCCAGCAGTCACGGGGACTATGGCTACACCTTC. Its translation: CASSHGDYGYTF.

CDR3 coding DNA: TGTGCCTGGAGTGTGTCTGTGCCCTACGAGCAGTACTTC. Residues: CAWSVSVPYEQYF. The chain is built from TRBV30 and TRBJ2-5; no definite D call. TRBJ2-7 explains the end of the DNA better; the J call may be wrong. Germline-derived CDR1 and CDR2 are GTSNPN and SVGIG (reference sequence). The CDR3 length is 13 residues.

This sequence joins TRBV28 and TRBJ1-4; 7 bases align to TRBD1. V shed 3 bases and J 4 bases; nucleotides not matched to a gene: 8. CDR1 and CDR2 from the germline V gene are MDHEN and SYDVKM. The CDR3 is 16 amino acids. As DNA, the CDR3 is TGTGCCAGCAGTTTGATGAGGGGACAGCTTAATGAAAAACTGTTTTTT. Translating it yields CASSLMRGQLNEKLFF.

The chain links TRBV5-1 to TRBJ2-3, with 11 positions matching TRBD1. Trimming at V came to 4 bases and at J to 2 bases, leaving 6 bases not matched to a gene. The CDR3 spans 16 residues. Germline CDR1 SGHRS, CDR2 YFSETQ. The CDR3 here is CASSLDRGPPTDTQYF. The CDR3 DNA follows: TGCGCCAGCAGCCTGGACAGGGGGCCCCCCACAGATACGCAGTATTTT.

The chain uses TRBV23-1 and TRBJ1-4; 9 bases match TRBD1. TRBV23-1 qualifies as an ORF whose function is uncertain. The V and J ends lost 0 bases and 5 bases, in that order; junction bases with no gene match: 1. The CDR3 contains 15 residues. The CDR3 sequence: CASSQSGTGNEKLFF. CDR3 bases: TGCGCCAGCAGTCAATCGGGGACAGGGAATGAAAAACTGTTTTTT.

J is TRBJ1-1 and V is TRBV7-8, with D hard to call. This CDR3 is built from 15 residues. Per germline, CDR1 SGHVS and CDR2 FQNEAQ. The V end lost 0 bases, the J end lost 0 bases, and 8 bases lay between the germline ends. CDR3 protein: CASSLARGLNTEAFF. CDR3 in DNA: TGTGCCAGCAGCTTAGCCCGGGGTTTGAACACTGAAGCTTTCTTT.

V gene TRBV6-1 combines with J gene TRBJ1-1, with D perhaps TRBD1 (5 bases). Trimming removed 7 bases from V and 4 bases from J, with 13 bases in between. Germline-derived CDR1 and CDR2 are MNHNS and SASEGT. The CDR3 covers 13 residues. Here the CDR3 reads CASKRGTATEAFF. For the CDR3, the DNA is TGTGCCAGCAAACGGGGGACGGCCACTGAAGCTTTCTTT.

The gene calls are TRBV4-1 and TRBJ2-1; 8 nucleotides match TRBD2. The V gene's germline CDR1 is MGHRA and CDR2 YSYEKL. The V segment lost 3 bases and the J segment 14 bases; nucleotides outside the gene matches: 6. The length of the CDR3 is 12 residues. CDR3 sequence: CASSQGLVTKFF. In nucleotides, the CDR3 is TGCGCCAGCAGCCAGGGACTAGTGACAAAGTTCTTC.